This entry lists 9 T cell receptor beta chains sequenced from one sample in a study of cytomegalovirus exposure and HLA in healthy donors. The PCR contained 60 Vbeta and 13 Jbeta primers. TCRdb's copy holds only in-frame clones and misses some; the assay was immunoSEQ multiplex PCR. The repertoire holds about 160,000 clones, with more than 80% as singletons. Sequenced sample: PBMCs. The receptors originated from a woman in her forties or fifties in good health and CMV-seronegative.

The chain employs TRBV27 and TRBJ2-3; 12 bases line up with TRBD2. Germline lookup yields CDR1 MNHEY and CDR2 SMNVEV (reference sequence). The V and J ends lost 2 bases and 2 bases, in that order; junction bases with no gene match: 14. This CDR3 region has 20 residues. The DNA for the CDR3 is TGTGCCAGCAGTTTAAAGAGGGTGGGACTAGCGGGCCCTTACACAGATACGCAGTATTTT. Protein sequence: CASSLKRVGLAGPYTDTQYF.

The chain is built from TRBV19 and TRBJ2-2; tentatively, D is TRBD2 (5 bases). The germline V gene has CDR1 LNHDA and CDR2 SQIVND (reference sequence). This CDR3 contains 15 residues. Trimming shortened V by 3 bases and J by 1 base, and 9 bases separated the two germline ends. In DNA, the CDR3 is TGTGCCAGTAGTATGAGTCGGGGGAACACCGGGGAGCTGTTTTTT. It encodes CASSMSRGNTGELFF.

The chain joins TRBV5-6 to TRBJ2-5, with D perhaps matching TRBD1 (6 bases). The better agreement between TRBJ2-7 and the DNA end casts doubt on the J call. In germline, CDR1 is SGHDT, CDR2 YYEEEE. The CDR3 totals 14 residues. The CDR3 is CASSLSQGTYEQYF. CDR3 DNA: TGTGCCAGCAGCTTAAGTCAGGGGACCTACGAGCAGTACTTC.

The chain uses TRBV18 and TRBJ1-2, with a possible D match to TRBD1 (6 bases). The germline V and J ends were trimmed by 4 bases and 4 bases, with 10 bases remaining between them. CDR1 is KGHSH and CDR2 is LQKENI in the germline V gene. CDR3 size: 13 residues. The CDR3 reads CASSLDRTYGYTF. The CDR3 DNA reads TGTGCCAGCTCACTAGACAGGACCTATGGCTACACCTTC.

This clone was seen only a few times. The chain combines TRBV13 with TRBJ1-2, with D uncertain. Deletions cut 5 bases from V and 0 bases from J, with 16 bases between. This CDR3 comprises 16 residues. Germline V gene lookup returns CDR1 PRHDT and CDR2 FYEKMQ (reference sequence). CDR3 nucleotide sequence: TGTGCCAGCAGCCGTTCCCGGGTCGACGCTAACTATGGCTACACCTTC. It yields the protein CASSRSRVDANYGYTF.

V gene TRBV10-3 combines with J gene TRBJ2-5, with D possibly TRBD2 on 5 matching bases. The CDR3 extends over 14 amino acids. The germline V gene encodes CDR1 ENHRY and CDR2 SYGVKD. V shed 0 bases and J shed 11 bases, with 16 bases lying between them. CDR3 nucleotide sequence: TGTGCCATCAGTGAGTCGCGCGAGGAGGTGGAGCAGTACTTC. It encodes CAISESREEVEQYF.

The V and J genes are TRBV19 and TRBJ1-2, with D possibly being TRBD1 (5 bases). V was cut by 0 bases and J by 4 bases, with 12 bases left in between. Germline V gene sequence: CDR1 LNHDA, CDR2 SQIVND (reference sequence). The CDR3 runs to 15 residues. CDR3 amino acids: CASSIDLGGIYGYTF. CDR3 in DNA: TGTGCCAGTAGTATAGATCTCGGGGGAATCTATGGCTACACCTTC.

The CDR3 loop reads CSARGLRAQHF. The CDR3 nucleotides are TGCAGTGCTAGGGGACTCAGGGCCCAGCATTTT. The V gene is TRBV20-1, the J gene TRBJ1-5; possibly TRBD1 for D (5 bases). The CDR3 spans 11 residues. Trimming left V 3 bases short and J 11 bases short, with 11 bases between. Germline-derived CDR1 and CDR2 are DFQATT and SNEGSKA (reference sequence).

The rearrangement links TRBV11-2 to TRBJ2-5; 16 nucleotides line up with TRBD2. Per germline, CDR1 SGHAT and CDR2 FQNNGV. Germline trimming cut 5 bases from V and 5 bases from J; bases unmatched to any gene: 8. The CDR3 has 17 residues. The CDR3 loop reads CASSVGTSGGAYETQYF. Here the CDR3 DNA reads TGTGCCAGCAGCGTAGGGACTAGCGGGGGGGCTTATGAGACCCAGTACTTC.